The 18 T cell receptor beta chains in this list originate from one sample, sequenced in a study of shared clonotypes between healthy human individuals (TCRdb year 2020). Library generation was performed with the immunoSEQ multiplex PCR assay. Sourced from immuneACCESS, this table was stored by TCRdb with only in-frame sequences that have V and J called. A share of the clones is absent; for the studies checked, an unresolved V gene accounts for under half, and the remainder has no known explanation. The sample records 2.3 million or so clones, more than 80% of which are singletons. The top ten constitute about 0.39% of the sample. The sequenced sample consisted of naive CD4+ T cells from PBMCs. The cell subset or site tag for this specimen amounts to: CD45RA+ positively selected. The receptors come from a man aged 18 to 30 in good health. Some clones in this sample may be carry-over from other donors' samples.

Here the CDR3 DNA reads TGCGCCAGCAGCCAGGCTGGCGGGACTAGCGGGAGGTCGTCCTACGAGCAGTACTTC. It codes for CASSQAGGTSGRSSYEQYF. J is TRBJ2-7 and V is TRBV4-1, with 15 bases fitting TRBD2. Germline values: CDR1 MGHRA, CDR2 YSYEKL. The CDR3 totals 19 residues. J gave up 1 base and V 3 bases, and 10 bases lay outside the gene matches.

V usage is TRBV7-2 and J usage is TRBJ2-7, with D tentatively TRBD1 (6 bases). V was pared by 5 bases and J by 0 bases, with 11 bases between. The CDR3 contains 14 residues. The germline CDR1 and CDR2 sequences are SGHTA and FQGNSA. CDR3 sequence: CASSPQGSSYEQYF. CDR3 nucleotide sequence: TGTGCCAGCAGCCCACAGGGTAGCTCCTACGAGCAGTACTTC.

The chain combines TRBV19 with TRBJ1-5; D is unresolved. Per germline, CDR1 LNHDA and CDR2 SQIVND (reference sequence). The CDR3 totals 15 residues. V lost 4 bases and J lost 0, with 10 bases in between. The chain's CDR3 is CASSRAPPSNQPQHF. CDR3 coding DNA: TGTGCCAGTAGTAGGGCCCCCCCTAGCAATCAGCCCCAGCATTTT.

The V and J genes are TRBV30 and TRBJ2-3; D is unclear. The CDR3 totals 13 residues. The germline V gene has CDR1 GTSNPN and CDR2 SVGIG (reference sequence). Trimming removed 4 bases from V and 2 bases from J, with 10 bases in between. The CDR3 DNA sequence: TGTGCCTGGACAGACGGATACACAGATACGCAGTATTTT. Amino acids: CAWTDGYTDTQYF.

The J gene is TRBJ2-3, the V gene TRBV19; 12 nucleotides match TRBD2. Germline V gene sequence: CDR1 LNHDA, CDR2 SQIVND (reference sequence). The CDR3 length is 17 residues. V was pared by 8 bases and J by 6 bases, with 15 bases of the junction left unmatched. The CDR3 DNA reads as TGTGCCAGTGCTGGACTAGCGGGACTTAAGCGCGGGGATACGCAGTATTTT. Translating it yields CASAGLAGLKRGDTQYF.

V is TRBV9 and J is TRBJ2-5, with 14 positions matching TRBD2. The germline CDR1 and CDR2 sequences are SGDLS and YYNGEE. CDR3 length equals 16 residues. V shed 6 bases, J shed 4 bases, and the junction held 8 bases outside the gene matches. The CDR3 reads CASTPGTSGRLETQYF. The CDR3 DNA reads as TGTGCCAGCACCCCCGGGACTAGCGGGAGATTAGAGACCCAGTACTTC.

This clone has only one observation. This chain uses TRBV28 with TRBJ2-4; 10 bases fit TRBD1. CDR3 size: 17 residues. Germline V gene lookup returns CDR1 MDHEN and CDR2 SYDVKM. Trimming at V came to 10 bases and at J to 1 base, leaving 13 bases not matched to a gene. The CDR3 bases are TGTGCCACCAAAACGACGAGGGGACAGGGGGCCAAAAACATTCAGTACTTC. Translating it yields CATKTTRGQGAKNIQYF.

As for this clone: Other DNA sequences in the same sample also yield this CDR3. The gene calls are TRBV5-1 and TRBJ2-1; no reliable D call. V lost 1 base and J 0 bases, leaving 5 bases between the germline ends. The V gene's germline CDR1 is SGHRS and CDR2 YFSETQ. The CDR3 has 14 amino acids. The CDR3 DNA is TGCGCCAGCAGCTTGATAAGCTCCTACAATGAGCAGTTCTTC. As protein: CASSLISSYNEQFF.

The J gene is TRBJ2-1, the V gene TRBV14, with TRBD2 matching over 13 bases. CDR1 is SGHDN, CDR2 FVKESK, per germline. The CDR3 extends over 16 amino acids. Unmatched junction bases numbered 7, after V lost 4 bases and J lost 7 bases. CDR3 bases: TGTGCCAGCAGCCTACCGGGACTAGCGGGGACTAATGAGCAGTTCTTC. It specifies CASSLPGLAGTNEQFF.

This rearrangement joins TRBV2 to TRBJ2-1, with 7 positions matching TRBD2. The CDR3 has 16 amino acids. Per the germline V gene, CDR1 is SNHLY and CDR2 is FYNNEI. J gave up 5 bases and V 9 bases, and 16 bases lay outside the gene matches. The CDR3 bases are TGTGCCAGTCAGTTTGGCGGGAGTTTTGGGGACAATGAGCAGTTCTTC. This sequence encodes CASQFGGSFGDNEQFF. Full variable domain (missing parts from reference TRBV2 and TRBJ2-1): EPEVTQTPSHQVTQMGQEVILRCVPISNHLYFYWYRQILGQKVEFLVSFYNNEISEKSEIFDDQFSVERPDGSNFTLKIRSTKLEDSAMYFCASQFGGSFGDNEQFFGPGTRLTVL.

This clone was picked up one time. This CDR3 reads CASSLVGLGVSADTQYF. CDR3 bases: TGCGCCAGCAGCTTGGTCGGACTAGGAGTTAGTGCAGATACGCAGTATTTT. V is TRBV5-1 and J is TRBJ2-3; 7 bases map to TRBD2. The CDR3 has 17 amino acids. The V segment lost 0 bases and the J segment 4 bases; nucleotides outside the gene matches: 11. The germline V gene encodes CDR1 SGHRS and CDR2 YFSETQ.

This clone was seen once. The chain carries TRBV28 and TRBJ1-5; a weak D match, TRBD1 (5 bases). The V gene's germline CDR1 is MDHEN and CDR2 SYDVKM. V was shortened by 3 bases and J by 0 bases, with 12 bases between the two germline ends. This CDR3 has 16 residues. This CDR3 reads CASSFQNRYSNQPQHF. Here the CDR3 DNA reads TGTGCCAGCAGTTTCCAAAACAGGTATAGCAATCAGCCCCAGCATTTT.

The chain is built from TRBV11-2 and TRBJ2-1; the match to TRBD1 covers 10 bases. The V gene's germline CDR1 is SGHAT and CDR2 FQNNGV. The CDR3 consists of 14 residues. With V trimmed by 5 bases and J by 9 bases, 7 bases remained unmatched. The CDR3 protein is CASSAGQGIGEQFF. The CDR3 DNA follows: TGTGCCAGCAGCGCGGGACAGGGGATTGGTGAGCAGTTCTTC.

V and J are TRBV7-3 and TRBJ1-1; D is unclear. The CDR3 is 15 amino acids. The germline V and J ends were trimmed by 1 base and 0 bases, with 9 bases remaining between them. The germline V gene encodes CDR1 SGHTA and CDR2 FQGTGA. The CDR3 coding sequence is TGTGCCAGCAGCTTAAGGGCGGGAATGAACACTGAAGCTTTCTTT. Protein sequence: CASSLRAGMNTEAFF. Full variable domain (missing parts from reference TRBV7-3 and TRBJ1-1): GAGVSQTPSNKVTEKGKYVELRCDPISGHTALYWYRQSLGQGPEFLIYFQGTGAADDSGLPNDRFFAVRPEGSVSTLKIQRTERGDSAVYLCASSLRAGMNTEAFFGQGTRLTVV.

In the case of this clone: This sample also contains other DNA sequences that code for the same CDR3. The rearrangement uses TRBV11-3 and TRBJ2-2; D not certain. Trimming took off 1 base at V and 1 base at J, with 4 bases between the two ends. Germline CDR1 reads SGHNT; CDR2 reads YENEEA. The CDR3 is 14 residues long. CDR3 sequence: CASSLGVNTGELFF. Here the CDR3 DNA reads TGTGCCAGCAGCTTAGGCGTGAACACCGGGGAGCTGTTTTTT.

The CDR3 here is CASSDWEGNQPQHF. The CDR3 DNA is TGTGCCAGCAGTGATTGGGAGGGGAATCAGCCCCAGCATTTT. The chain links TRBV2 to TRBJ1-5, with D maybe TRBD1 (5 bases). Germline V gene lookup returns CDR1 SNHLY and CDR2 FYNNEI. V shed 3 bases and J shed 4 bases, with 10 bases lying between them. The CDR3 sequence is 14 residues long.

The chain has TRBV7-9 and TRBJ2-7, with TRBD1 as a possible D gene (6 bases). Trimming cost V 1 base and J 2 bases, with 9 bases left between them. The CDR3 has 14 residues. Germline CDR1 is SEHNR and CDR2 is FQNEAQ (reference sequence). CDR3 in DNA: TGTGCCAGCAGCTTAGGGGGGCGAACCTACGAGCAGTACTTC. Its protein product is CASSLGGRTYEQYF.

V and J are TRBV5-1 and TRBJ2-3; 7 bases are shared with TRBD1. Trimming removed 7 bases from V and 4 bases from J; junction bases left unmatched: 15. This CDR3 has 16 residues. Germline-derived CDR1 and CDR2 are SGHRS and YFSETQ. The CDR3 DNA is TGCGCCAGCGGGAGAGCTACGACAGGGCGTCCAGATACGCAGTATTTT. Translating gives CASGRATTGRPDTQYF.